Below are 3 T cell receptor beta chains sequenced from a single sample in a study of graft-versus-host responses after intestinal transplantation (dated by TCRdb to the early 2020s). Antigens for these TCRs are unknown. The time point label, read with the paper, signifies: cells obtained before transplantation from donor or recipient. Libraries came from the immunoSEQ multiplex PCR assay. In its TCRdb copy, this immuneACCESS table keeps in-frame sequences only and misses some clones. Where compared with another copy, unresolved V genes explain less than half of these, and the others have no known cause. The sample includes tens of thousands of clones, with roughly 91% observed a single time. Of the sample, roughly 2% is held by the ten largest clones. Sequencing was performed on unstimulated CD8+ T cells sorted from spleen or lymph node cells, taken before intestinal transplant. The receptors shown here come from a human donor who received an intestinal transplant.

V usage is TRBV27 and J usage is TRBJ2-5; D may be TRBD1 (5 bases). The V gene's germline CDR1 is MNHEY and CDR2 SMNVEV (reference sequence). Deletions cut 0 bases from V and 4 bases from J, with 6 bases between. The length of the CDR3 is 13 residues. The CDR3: CASSLSGPETQYF. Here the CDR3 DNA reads TGTGCCAGCAGTTTATCGGGGCCAGAGACCCAGTACTTC.

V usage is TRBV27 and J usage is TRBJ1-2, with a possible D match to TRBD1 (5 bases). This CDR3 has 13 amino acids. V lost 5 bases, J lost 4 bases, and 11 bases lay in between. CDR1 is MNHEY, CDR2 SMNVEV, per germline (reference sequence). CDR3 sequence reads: CASSTGTFYGYTF. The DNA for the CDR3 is TGTGCCAGCAGTACCGGGACTTTCTATGGCTACACCTTC.

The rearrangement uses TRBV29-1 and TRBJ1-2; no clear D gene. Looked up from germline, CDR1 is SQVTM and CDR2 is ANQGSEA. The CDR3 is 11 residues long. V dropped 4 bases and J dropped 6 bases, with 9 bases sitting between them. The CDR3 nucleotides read TGCAGCGTTGGTTCAGAAGATGGCTACACCTTC. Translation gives CSVGSEDGYTF.